The rows below give T cell receptor beta chains drawn from one sample of a study of cytomegalovirus exposure and HLA in healthy donors. The repertoire was sequenced with immunoSEQ multiplex PCR; TCRdb's copy has only in-frame clones and lacks some. Seen here are 200,000 to 250,000 clones, roughly 87% observed once, and the top ten hold 5% to 6.5%. Sequenced sample: PBMCs. These receptors were collected from a woman in her thirties or forties in good health and CMV-seropositive. Each CDR3 is given without its conserved first and last residue. Fields, in order: V gene, CDR3 length, J gene, clone size, CDR3 protein. The size field is filled for only some rows; it gives once, few, many or a size class.

v_call: TRBV2; cdr3_length: 12; j_call: TRBJ1-1; clone_size: once; cdr3_aa: ASSPDRGRTEAF
v_call: TRBV5-1; cdr3_length: 14; j_call: TRBJ2-1; clone_size: few; cdr3_aa: ASSSGLAGGLIEQF
v_call: TRBV6-4; cdr3_length: 13; j_call: TRBJ1-1; clone_size: .; cdr3_aa: ASSDGTGRSTEAF
v_call: TRBV29-1; cdr3_length: 12; j_call: TRBJ1-3; clone_size: once; cdr3_aa: SVDHRGPGNTIY
v_call: TRBV5-1; cdr3_length: 10; j_call: TRBJ2-7; clone_size: .; cdr3_aa: ASGIGVYEQY
v_call: TRBV30; cdr3_length: 12; j_call: TRBJ2-5; clone_size: once; cdr3_aa: AWSVGGGEETQY
v_call: TRBV11-1; cdr3_length: 14; j_call: TRBJ2-5; clone_size: .; cdr3_aa: ASSNSGRAVRETQY
v_call: TRBV7-2; cdr3_length: 13; j_call: TRBJ2-5; clone_size: few; cdr3_aa: ASSLRSSGEETQY
v_call: TRBV11-3; cdr3_length: 13; j_call: TRBJ1-2; clone_size: .; cdr3_aa: ASSLVGGALDGYT
v_call: TRBV7-6; cdr3_length: 14; j_call: TRBJ2-3; clone_size: .; cdr3_aa: ASSPWVRTATDTQY
v_call: TRBV2; cdr3_length: 13; j_call: TRBJ2-1; clone_size: .; cdr3_aa: ASSEAGPSYNEQF
v_call: TRBV9; cdr3_length: 13; j_call: TRBJ1-1; clone_size: few; cdr3_aa: ASSVGDRMNTEAF
v_call: TRBV5-1; cdr3_length: 12; j_call: TRBJ2-5; clone_size: .; cdr3_aa: ASSVQGSQETQY
v_call: TRBV19; cdr3_length: 12; j_call: TRBJ1-1; clone_size: .; cdr3_aa: ASSIVGQGTEAF
v_call: TRBV9; cdr3_length: 16; j_call: TRBJ1-4; clone_size: .; cdr3_aa: ASSPRDRGSWTNEKLF
v_call: TRBV4-3; cdr3_length: 12; j_call: TRBJ1-2; clone_size: .; cdr3_aa: ASRNSGTIGGYT
v_call: TRBV9; cdr3_length: 14; j_call: TRBJ2-2; clone_size: .; cdr3_aa: ASSGGGWGVTGELF
v_call: TRBV6-4; cdr3_length: 13; j_call: TRBJ2-3; clone_size: .; cdr3_aa: ASSDYLANTDTQY
v_call: TRBV7-9; cdr3_length: 14; j_call: TRBJ1-4; clone_size: .; cdr3_aa: ASSPQGAATNEKLF
v_call: TRBV5-1; cdr3_length: 15; j_call: TRBJ1-4; clone_size: few; cdr3_aa: ASSLGQGEGLNEKLF
v_call: TRBV7-2; cdr3_length: 13; j_call: TRBJ1-1; clone_size: .; cdr3_aa: ASSSRAQGATEAF
v_call: TRBV27; cdr3_length: 12; j_call: TRBJ2-2; clone_size: .; cdr3_aa: ASSLDRDTGELF
v_call: TRBV11-2; cdr3_length: 13; j_call: TRBJ1-2; clone_size: .; cdr3_aa: ASSLEFSGYYGYT